This T cell receptor beta chain was sequenced during a study of blood T cell repertoires in COVID-19. Generated by immunoSEQ multiplex PCR, the TCRdb table keeps only in-frame clones and is missing some. The sample contains hundreds of thousands of clones, around 88% of which appear only once. V lost 2 bases, J lost 4 bases, and 18 bases lay in between. The CDR3 is 16 residues long. Germline V lookup: CDR1 GTSNPN, CDR2 SVGIG (reference sequence). This chain links TRBV30 with TRBJ1-5; tentatively, D is TRBD1 (6 bases). Input material: PBMCs or T cells enriched from blood (not recorded which). The receptor comes from a woman in her forties with acute COVID-19. DNA of the CDR3: TGTGCCTGGAGTAAGCGTAGGGGGGGCTGGAATCAGCCCCAGCATTTT. Translated, it gives CAWSKRRGGWNQPQHF.